The 10 T cell receptor beta chains in this list originate from one sample, sequenced in a study of T cells expressing NK-cell markers. TCRdb processed the 5' RACE reads again and assigns one entry to each CDR3 protein, with no DNA. Here the sample table reports about 1,300 distinct CDR3 sequences. The sequencing input was blood T cells: a sorted CD56 or NKG2C T cell subset, CD4+ or CD8+ T cells, or bulk PBMC T cells (not recorded which). All receptors derive from a woman under 30 in good health.

This chain connects TRBV6-1 to TRBJ2-1. The CDR3 has 14 amino acids. Germline CDR1 reads MNHNS; CDR2 reads SASEGT. The CDR3 sequence: CASGLAHSYNEQFF.

Measured by frequency, this clonotype is large. The V gene is TRBV2, the J gene TRBJ2-7; TCRdb's assignment of TRBD1 cannot be checked, as there is no DNA. The CDR3 has 12 residues. The germline V gene has CDR1 SNHLY and CDR2 FYNNEI. The chain's CDR3 is CATKTGSYEQYF. The full variable domain, completed using reference TRBV2 and TRBJ2-7, is EPEVTQTPSHQVTQMGQEVILRCVPISNHLYFYWYRQILGQKVEFLVSFYNNEISEKSEIFDDQFSVERPDGSNFTLKIRSTKLEDSAMYFCATKTGSYEQYFGPGTRLTVT.

The V gene is TRBV6-2 or TRBV6-3, the J gene TRBJ2-1; TCRdb's D call of TRBD2 is untestable without DNA. Germline CDR1 and CDR2: MNHEY and SVGEGT. This CDR3 has 13 residues. CDR3 in amino acids: CASKGGFYNEQFF.

Frequency places this clonotype as medium-sized. CDR3 loop: CAIASGANVLTF. This chain uses TRBV6-5 with TRBJ2-6. Germline V CDR1 and CDR2: MNHEY, SVGAGI. The length of the CDR3 is 12 residues.

This clonotype registers medium-sized by frequency. The chain links TRBV9 to TRBJ2-3. This CDR3 comprises 13 residues. CDR1 SGDLS and CDR2 YYNGEE come from the germline V gene. This CDR3 reads CASSVDGADTQYF.

The chain couples TRBV4-2 to TRBJ2-7; with no DNA, the TCRdb D assignment of TRBD2 cannot be verified. Germline values: CDR1 LGHNA, CDR2 YNFKEQ. The CDR3 runs 16 residues. This chain's CDR3 is CASSQDQAGSAYEQYF.

V usage is TRBV5-6 and J usage is TRBJ2-7. CDR3 length equals 14 residues. CDR1 SGHDT and CDR2 YYEEEE come from the germline V gene. The CDR3 spells CASSLRDPLREQYF.

This clonotype registers medium-sized (0.01 to 0.1%) by frequency. The chain couples TRBV30 to TRBJ2-7; TCRdb selects TRBD2, and the lack of DNA leaves this call unchecked. CDR1 and CDR2 (germline): GTSNPN, SVGIG (reference sequence). The CDR3 has 18 residues. CDR3 amino acids: CAWSGIATSISSFFEQYF.

This clonotype is labeled medium-sized based on frequency. This chain links TRBV12-5 with TRBJ1-5; TCRdb indicates TRBD1, and absent DNA this call remains unverified. The CDR3 consists of 16 residues. The germline CDR1 and CDR2 sequences are LGHNT and FRNRAP. CDR3 protein: CASGPKQGSWNQPQHF.

This chain joins TRBV7-8 and TRBJ1-5; with no DNA, the TCRdb D assignment of TRBD1 cannot be verified. Germline V gene lookup returns CDR1 SGHVS and CDR2 FQNEAQ. The CDR3 extends over 15 amino acids. CDR3 sequence reads: CASSFYRGFNQPQHF.